The T cell receptor (beta chain) under discussion was sequenced for a study of T cells in Graves' hyperthyroidism and ophthalmopathy. Study results and limitations: Ophthalmopathy, as predicted by the model, came a median 6.5 months after the prediction. Expanded thyroid clonotypes (above 0.001) were mostly also found in blood.

The V gene's germline CDR1 is PRHDT and CDR2 FYEKMQ (reference sequence). The CDR3 totals 14 residues. The V end was cut by 6 bases, the J end by 5 bases, with 14 bases between. On this clonotype itself: The target antigen is unknown.

There were TCR beta CDR3 regions amplified from RNA transcripts. TCR CDR3 regions were first amplified by RT-PCR with HTBI primers. MiXCR was run by TCRdb on the multiplex PCR reads, yielding one entry per CDR3 protein. The sample comprises 95,000 to 100,000 distinct CDR3 sequences, around 50% of which are singletons, and 25% to 30% rests with the top ten. The J gene is TRBJ1-5, the V gene TRBV13; tentatively, D is TRBD1 (5 bases). The TCR was taken from a woman between 40 and 55 years old with Graves' hyperthyroidism. The sample comprised blood. Here the CDR3 reads CASRKPGSDQPQHF. DNA for the CDR3: TGTGCCAGCAGGAAACCAGGGTCGGATCAGCCCCAGCATTTT.